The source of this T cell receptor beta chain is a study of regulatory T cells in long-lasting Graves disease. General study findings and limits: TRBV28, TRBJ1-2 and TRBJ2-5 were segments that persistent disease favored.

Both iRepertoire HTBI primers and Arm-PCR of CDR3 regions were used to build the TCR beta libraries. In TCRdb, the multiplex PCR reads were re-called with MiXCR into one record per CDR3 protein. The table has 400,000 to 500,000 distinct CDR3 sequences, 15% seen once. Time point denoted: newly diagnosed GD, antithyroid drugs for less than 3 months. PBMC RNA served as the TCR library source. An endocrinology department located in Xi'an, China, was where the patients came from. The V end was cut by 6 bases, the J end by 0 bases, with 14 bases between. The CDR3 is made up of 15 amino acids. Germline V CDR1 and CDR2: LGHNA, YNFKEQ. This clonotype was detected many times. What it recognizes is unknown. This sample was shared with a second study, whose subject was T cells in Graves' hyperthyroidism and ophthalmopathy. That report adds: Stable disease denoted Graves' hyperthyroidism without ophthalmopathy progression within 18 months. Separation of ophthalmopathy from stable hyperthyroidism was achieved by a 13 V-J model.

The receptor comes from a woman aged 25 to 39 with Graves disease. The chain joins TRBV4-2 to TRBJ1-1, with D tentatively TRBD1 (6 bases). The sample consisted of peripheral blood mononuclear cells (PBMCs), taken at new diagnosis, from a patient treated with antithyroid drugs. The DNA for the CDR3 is TGTGCCAGCAGAGCCTCCGGGACACTGAACACTGAAGCTTTCTTT. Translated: CASRASGTLNTEAFF.